This T cell receptor beta chain was captured in a study of blood T cell repertoires in COVID-19. Study in general: Sites across the United States, Italy and Spain contributed samples from acute and convalescent COVID-19. The cDNA or gDNA used as material had been derived from T cells, B-cell-depleted T cells, or PBMCs.

Original analysis: How many nucleated cells were present was estimated from reference gene primer amplification. Clones were read by immunoSEQ multiplex PCR, and TCRdb kept only the in-frame ones, dropping some. The V and J calls and clone size were taken over from that table, and D and trimming were inferred from the DNA. The sample lists approximately 97,000 clones; 80% to 90% were seen once. This sequence was found in a human donor in a cohort sampled during active COVID-19. Specimen: peripheral blood.

The DNA of the CDR3 is TGCGCCAGCGAACCTAGCAGCGGGAGGGCCTGGAATGAGCAGTTCTTC. Protein product: CASEPSSGRAWNEQFF. The chain recombines TRBV5-1 with TRBJ2-1; TRBD2 agrees at 10 bases. The germline V gene encodes CDR1 SGHRS and CDR2 YFSETQ. The CDR3 has 16 amino acids. Trimming took 7 bases from V and 7 from J; bases not matched to a gene: 14.